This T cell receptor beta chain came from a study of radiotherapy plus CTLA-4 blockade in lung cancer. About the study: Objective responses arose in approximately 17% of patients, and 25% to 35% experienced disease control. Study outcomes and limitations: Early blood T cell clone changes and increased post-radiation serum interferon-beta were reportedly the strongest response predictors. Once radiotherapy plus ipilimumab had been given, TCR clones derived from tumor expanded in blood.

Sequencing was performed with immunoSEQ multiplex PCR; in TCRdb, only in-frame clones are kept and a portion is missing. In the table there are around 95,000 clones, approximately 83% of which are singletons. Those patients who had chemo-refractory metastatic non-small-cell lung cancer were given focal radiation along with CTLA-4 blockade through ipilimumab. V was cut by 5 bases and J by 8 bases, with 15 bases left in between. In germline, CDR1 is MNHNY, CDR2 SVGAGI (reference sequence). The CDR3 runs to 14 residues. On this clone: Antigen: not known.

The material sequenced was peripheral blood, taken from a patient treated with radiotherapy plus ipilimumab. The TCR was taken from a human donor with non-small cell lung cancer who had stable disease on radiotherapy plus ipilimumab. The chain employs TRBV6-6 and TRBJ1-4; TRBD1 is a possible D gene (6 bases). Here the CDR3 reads CASSLRTAEEKLFF. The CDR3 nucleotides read TGTGCCAGCAGTCTGAGGACAGCGGAGGAAAAACTGTTTTTT.